Below are 3 T cell receptor beta chains sequenced from a single sample in a study of shared clonotypes between healthy human individuals. CD45RO-negative cells were positively selected for CCR7, leaving out terminally differentiated effector memory CD45RA+ cells. Method: immunoSEQ multiplex PCR; TCRdb's copy keeps in-frame clones and lacks some. The sample carries over 2 million clones, 85% to 95% recorded once. Material: naive CD8+ T cells sorted from blood. The receptors shown here come from a man younger than 35 in good health.

The V and J genes are TRBV10-3 and TRBJ2-1; tentatively, D is TRBD2 (6 bases). The length of the CDR3 is 18 residues. Germline V gene sequence: CDR1 ENHRY, CDR2 SYGVKD. V shed 2 bases and J shed 4 bases, with 21 bases lying between them. CDR3 protein: CAISETERRDPRYNEQFF. CDR3 DNA: TGTGCCATCAGTGAGACCGAAAGGAGGGACCCACGATACAATGAGCAGTTCTTC.

The genes are TRBV5-6 and TRBJ1-1; D gene unclear. Trimming removed 4 bases from V and 8 bases from J, with 12 bases in between. Germline-derived CDR1 and CDR2 are SGHDT and YYEEEE. The CDR3 is 12 residues long. CDR3 bases: TGTGCCAGCAGCACACTTTCGGGGGAAGCTTTCTTT. It specifies CASSTLSGEAFF.

The chain couples TRBV5-6 to TRBJ2-7; D ambiguous. Trimming left V 0 bases short and J 7 bases short, with 14 bases between. This CDR3 spans 14 amino acids. CDR1 is SGHDT, CDR2 YYEEEE, per germline. Written as DNA, the CDR3 is TGTGCCAGCAGCTTGGGGCTTATGCCTTTTGAGCAGTACTTC. Protein product: CASSLGLMPFEQYF.